This T cell receptor (beta chain) is from a study of CD8+ T cells in alopecia areata. Study information: A 6-month period off drug followed tofacitinib, which lasted 6 to 18 months.

Germline lookup yields CDR1 LGHNA and CDR2 YNFKEQ. V dropped 4 bases and J dropped 10 bases, with 21 bases sitting between them. The CDR3 has 15 amino acids. RNA extraction was followed by reverse transcription into cDNA, which acted as the sequencing template. Assay: immunoSEQ multiplex PCR; the TCRdb copy retains only in-frame clones and omits some. The table records about 140,000 clones, around 58% of them present only once. Both peripheral blood and punch biopsies of lesional scalp skin were obtained from patients who had alopecia areata. Here the sequenced sample was CD4+ T cells sorted from blood, taken at week 0. This TCR came from a human donor with alopecia areata. The V and J genes are TRBV4-2 and TRBJ2-3; tentative D call: TRBD2 (6 bases). The CDR3, as DNA: TGTGCCAGCAGCCCGGATCCACACCCCGGGACTTCGCAGTATTTT. It translates to CASSPDPHPGTSQYF.